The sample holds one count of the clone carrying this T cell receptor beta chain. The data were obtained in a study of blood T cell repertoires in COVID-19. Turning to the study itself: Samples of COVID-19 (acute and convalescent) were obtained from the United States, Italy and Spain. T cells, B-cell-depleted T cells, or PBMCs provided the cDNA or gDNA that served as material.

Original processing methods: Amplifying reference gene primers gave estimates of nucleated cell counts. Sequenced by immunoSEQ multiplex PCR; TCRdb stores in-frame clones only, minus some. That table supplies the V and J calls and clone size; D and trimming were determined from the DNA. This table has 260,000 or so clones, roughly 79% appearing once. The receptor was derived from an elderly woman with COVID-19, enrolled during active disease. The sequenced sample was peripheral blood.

CDR3 in DNA: TGTGCCAGCAGGCCCTCAGAAAACTATGGCTACACCTTC. Protein sequence: CASRPSENYGYTF. This chain connects TRBV6-5 to TRBJ1-2; no clear D gene. V lost 6 bases to trimming and J lost 2 bases, with 10 bases between them. The CDR3 is 13 residues long. Germline V CDR1 and CDR2: MNHEY, SVGAGI.